This T cell receptor (beta chain) was documented in a study of blood T cells in healthy people across ages (dated by TCRdb to the mid-2010s). With respect to the entire study: In model experiments, roughly one uniquely barcoded TCR beta cDNA molecule per two T cells was captured by template switching. To avoid experimental bias, donors of different ages were spread randomly across the sequencing lanes. The study measured age-related changes in TCR beta repertoire diversity using deep sequencing normalized with unique cDNA molecular identifiers. Four age groups were formed from the donors: young (average about 16 years), middle-aged (approximately 42), aged (more than 55) and long-lived (about 80). For two donors (one aged 18 to 29 and one aged 80 or older), the study analyzed two additional independent replicas of 1 million unique cDNA reads from the same blood draw. General findings and caveats noted by the study authors: Compared with the aged group, the long-lived group had more naive CD4+ T cells, fewer expanded clones and increased TCR diversity, suggesting age selection. Because the CMV infection status of the donors was unknown, age-related changes in expanded clonotypes may potentially have been confounded. As age increased, observed TCR beta diversity per million T cells dropped in a roughly linear way, and a significant reduction was already evident by age roughly 40. Estimates of total diversity from one million sequenced T cells were regarded as lower bounds and underestimates. Because profiling used bulk unsorted PBMCs, naive and antigen-experienced compartments could not be compared conclusively. Observed TCR beta diversity correlated strongly with the percentage of naive T cells measured by flow cytometry.

Donors were 39 systemically healthy Caucasian individuals from Russia aged roughly 6 to 100 years. Each donor gave 9.5 to 10 milliliters of peripheral blood, drawn into EDTA-treated Vacutainer tubes. Ficoll-Paque density-gradient centrifugation was used to isolate PBMCs, with at least 7 million obtained per sample. Total RNA was extracted from PBMCs with Trizol reagent, with at least 6 micrograms obtained per sample. Naive CD45RAhigh/CD27high T cell percentages were measured by flow cytometry on a PBMC aliquot from every donor. The germline V gene encodes CDR1 SGHAT and CDR2 FQNNGV. The CDR3 covers 16 residues, taking in both the cysteine and the phenylalanine. This entry keeps only the CDR3 DNA: 48 bases, framed from base 1. Relative to germline, V is 0 bases shorter and J is 5 bases shorter, with 15 bases between their ends. This clonotype was seen at least ten times. Its specific antigen is unknown. One base away there is no much larger clone; base qualities are not given.

Library method: 5' RACE. Instrument on record: Illumina HiSeq 2500. A second PCR of roughly 6 to 12 cycles was performed with a sample-barcoded 5' primer and a J-beta primer mix. A template-switch 5' adaptor carrying 12 random nucleotides introduced a unique molecular identifier onto each TCR beta cDNA molecule. Each sample yielded at least 2.5 million CDR3-containing paired-end reads. All of the RNA was converted into first-strand cDNA using the Mint cDNA synthesis kit, with a TRBC-specific oligonucleotide serving as the primer. All cDNA was treated with uracil-DNA glycosylase and then went through a first 18-cycle PCR with the universal primers M1SS and BC2_uni_R. Per the original workflow: Normalization of each sample was performed by random selection of 1 million high-quality reads, each carrying a distinct molecular identifier. Instead of being binned into consensus sequences, reads with shared molecular identifiers were discarded. CDR3 identification, clonotype clustering and error correction used MiTCR with a Q25 quality threshold and the strictest error-elimination algorithm. A nonparametric unseen species model with Euler transformation was used to estimate lower-bound total TCR beta diversity. Using fastp trimming at Q25 and MiXCR clonotype assembly, TCRdb reanalyzed the public sequencing data and kept in-frame beta chains. Entries that share a CDR3 protein sequence are merged under the most common genes and DNA. None of the V and J calls come from the authors' own analysis; TCRdb made them. Within this sample are over a million distinct CDR3 sequences, with roughly 64% of them counted one time only. 6.5% to 8% of the sample is in the top ten clones.

The sequenced sample was blood. The sequence is built from TRBV11-2 and TRBJ2-3; TRBD2 could be the D gene, as 5 bases match. The clonotype comes from a young man in good health. The CDR3 region reads CASSLDMGVNLDTQYF. The nucleotides read TGTGCCAGCAGCTTAGATATGGGAGTTAACCTAGATACGCAGTATTTT.